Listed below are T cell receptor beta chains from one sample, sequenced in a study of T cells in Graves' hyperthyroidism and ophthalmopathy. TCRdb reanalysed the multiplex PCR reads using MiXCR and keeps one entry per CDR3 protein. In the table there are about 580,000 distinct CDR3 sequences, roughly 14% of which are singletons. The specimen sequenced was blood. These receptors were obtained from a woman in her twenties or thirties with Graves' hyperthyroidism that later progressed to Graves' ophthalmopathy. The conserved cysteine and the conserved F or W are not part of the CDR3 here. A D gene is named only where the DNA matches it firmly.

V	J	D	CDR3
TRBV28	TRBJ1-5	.	ASSLFGRGVNQPQH
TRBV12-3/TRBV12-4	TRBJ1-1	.	ASSLRLGGRGNTEAF
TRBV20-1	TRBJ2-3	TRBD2	SARTGLAASTDTQY
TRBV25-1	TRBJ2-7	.	ASSLSVGSDEQY
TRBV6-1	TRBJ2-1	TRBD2	ASSEMRQSGLAGAGTYNEQF
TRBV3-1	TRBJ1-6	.	ASSLSGGVNSPLH
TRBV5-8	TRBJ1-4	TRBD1	ASSSQEGTARTNEKLF
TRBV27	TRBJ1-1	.	ASSLNRAGLEAF
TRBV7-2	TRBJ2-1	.	ASSTTGGGRTYNEQF
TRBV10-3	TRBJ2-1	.	AISEPGINEQF
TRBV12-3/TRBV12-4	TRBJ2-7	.	ASSLWGDEQY
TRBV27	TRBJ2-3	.	ASSTSDTQY
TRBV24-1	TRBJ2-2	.	ATSVPNTGELF